This TCR beta chain comes out of a study of CD4 T cells in relation to SARS-CoV-2 and coronaviruses. Study as a whole: Shared crossreactive spike epitopes were mapped to their HLA restriction.

V gave up 1 base and J gave up 9 bases, with 12 bases separating them. This CDR3 comprises 14 residues. The germline V gene encodes CDR1 LGHDT and CDR2 YNNKEL (reference sequence). The assay was immunoSEQ multiplex PCR, and TCRdb's table has in-frame clones only and misses some. The sample carries about 36,000 clones, 77% recorded once. Naive and memory CD4+ T cells came from enriched cryopreserved PBMCs. As regards this clone: As yet, its antigen is unknown.

The sequenced sample was memory CD4+ T cells from PBMCs, cultured in vitro. The chain joins TRBV3-1 (or the pseudogene TRBV3-2) to TRBJ1-4; D ambiguous. The source is an adult with COVID-19. The CDR3 loop is CASSQAKIEKKLFF. DNA of the CDR3: TGTGCCAGCAGCCAAGCGAAAATAGAAAAAAAACTGTTTTTT.